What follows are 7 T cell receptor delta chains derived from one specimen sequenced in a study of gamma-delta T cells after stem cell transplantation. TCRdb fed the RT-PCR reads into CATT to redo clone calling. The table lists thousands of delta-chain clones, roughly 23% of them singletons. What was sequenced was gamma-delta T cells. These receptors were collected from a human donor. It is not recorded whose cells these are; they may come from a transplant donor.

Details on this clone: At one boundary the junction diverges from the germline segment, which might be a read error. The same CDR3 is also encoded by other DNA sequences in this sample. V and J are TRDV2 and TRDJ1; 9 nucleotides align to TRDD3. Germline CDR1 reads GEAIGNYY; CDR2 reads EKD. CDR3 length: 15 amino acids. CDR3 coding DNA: TGTGCCTGTGACACCGTGGGGGATAACACCGATAAGCTCATCTTT. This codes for CACDTVGDNTDKLIF.

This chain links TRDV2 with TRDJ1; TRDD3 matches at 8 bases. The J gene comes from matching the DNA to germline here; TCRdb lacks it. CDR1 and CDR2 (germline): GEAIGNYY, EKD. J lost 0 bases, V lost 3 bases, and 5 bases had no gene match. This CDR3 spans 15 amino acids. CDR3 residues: CACDAWGTDTDKLIF. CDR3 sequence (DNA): TGTGCCTGTGACGCCTGGGGGACCGACACCGATAAACTCATCTTT.

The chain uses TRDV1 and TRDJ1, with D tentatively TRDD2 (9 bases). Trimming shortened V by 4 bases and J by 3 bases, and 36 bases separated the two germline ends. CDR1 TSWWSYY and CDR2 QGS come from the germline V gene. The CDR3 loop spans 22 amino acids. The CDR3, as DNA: TGTGCTCTTGGGGTCGGCCTTCCTACGATCCCAGTACTGGGGGCCTGGGCCGATAAACTCATCTTT. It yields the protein CALGVGLPTIPVLGAWADKLIF.

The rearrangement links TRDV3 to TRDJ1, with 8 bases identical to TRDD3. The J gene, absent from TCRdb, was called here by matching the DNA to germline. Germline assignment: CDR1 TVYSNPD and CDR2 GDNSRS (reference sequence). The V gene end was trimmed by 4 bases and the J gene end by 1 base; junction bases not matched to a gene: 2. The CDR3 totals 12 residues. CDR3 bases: TGTGCCTGTGGGGGATTCACCGATAAACTCATCTTT. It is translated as CACGGFTDKLIF.

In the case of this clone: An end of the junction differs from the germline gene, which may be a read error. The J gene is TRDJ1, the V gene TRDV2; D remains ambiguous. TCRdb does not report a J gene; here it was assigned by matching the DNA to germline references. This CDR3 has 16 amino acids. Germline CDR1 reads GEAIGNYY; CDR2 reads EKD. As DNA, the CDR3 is TGTGCCTGGGACCGAGAAACGTTAGCGTACACCGGTAAACTCATCTTT. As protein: CAWDRETLAYTGKLIF.

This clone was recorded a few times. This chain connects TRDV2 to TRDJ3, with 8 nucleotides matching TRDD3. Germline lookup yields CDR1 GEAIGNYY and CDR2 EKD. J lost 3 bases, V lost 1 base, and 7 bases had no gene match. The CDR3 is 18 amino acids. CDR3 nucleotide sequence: TGTGCCTGTGACACGGTGGGGGATGGATTCTGGGACACCCGACAGATGTTTTTC. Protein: CACDTVGDGFWDTRQMFF.

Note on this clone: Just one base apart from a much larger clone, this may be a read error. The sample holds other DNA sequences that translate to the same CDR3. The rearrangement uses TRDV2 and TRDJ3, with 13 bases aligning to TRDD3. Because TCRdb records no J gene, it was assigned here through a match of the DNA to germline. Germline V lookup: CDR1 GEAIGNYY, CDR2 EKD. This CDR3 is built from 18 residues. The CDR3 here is CACDTGGYATWDTRQMFF. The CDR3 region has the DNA TGTGCCTGCGACACTGGGGGATACGCCACCTGGGACACCCGACAGATGTTTTTC.